A single sample gave rise to the 8 T cell receptor beta chains below, sequenced in a study of control samples from healthy donors and cancer patients. TCRdb's copy holds only in-frame clones and misses some; the assay was immunoSEQ multiplex PCR. In the table there are around 100,000 clones, about nine tenths of which are singletons. Source material: blood. The source of these receptors is a woman younger than 35 in good health.

The chain links TRBV19 to TRBJ2-7; no firm D call. CDR1 and CDR2 (germline): LNHDA, SQIVND (reference sequence). The ends were cut back, 1 base at V and 0 bases at J, with 10 bases in the middle. The CDR3 extends over 15 amino acids. The DNA of the CDR3 is TGTGCCAGTAGTATAGGCGGCCAACCCTCCTACGAGCAGTACTTC. This gives the protein CASSIGGQPSYEQYF.

The count of this clone is one. CDR3 loop: CAAGGTLRTEAFF. The CDR3 DNA reads as TGTGCCGCGGGCGGGACTTTAAGGACTGAAGCTTTCTTT. The chain employs TRBV6-5 and TRBJ1-1; maybe TRBD1 (5 bases). The CDR3 extends over 13 amino acids. The germline gives CDR1 MNHEY, CDR2 SVGAGI. V was shortened by 11 bases and J by 5 bases, with 18 bases between the two germline ends.

V and J are TRBV20-1 and TRBJ1-5; the D is unclear. The CDR3 sequence is 12 residues long. Germline V lookup: CDR1 DFQATT, CDR2 SNEGSKA (reference sequence). Trimming pared 3 bases from V and 4 bases from J, leaving 7 bases between. The CDR3 bases are TGCAGTGCTAGTTTACAGAATCAGCCCCAGCATTTT. Protein: CSASLQNQPQHF.

The V gene is TRBV6-5, the J gene TRBJ1-2; no firm D call. V lost 2 bases, J lost 5 bases, and 12 bases lay in between. This CDR3 has 14 amino acids. CDR1 and CDR2 from the germline V gene are MNHEY and SVGAGI. The CDR3 DNA reads TGTGCCAGCAGTTACCCTGGGTCCTCTTATGGCTACACCTTC. The encoded protein is CASSYPGSSYGYTF.

The J gene is TRBJ1-3, the V gene TRBV5-6; D call uncertain. Germline CDR1 reads SGHDT; CDR2 reads YYEEEE. Deletions cut 0 bases from V and 0 bases from J, with 7 bases between. CDR3 size: 15 residues. CDR3 sequence: CASSLGTFSGNTIYF. CDR3 DNA: TGTGCCAGCAGCTTGGGGACCTTCTCTGGAAACACCATATATTTT. The full variable domain, its missing parts supplied by reference TRBV5-6 and TRBJ1-3, is DAGVTQSPTHLIKTRGQQVTLRCSPKSGHDTVSWYQQALGQGPQFIFQYYEEEERQRGNFPDRFSGHQFPNYSSELNVNALLLGDSALYLCASSLGTFSGNTIYFGEGSWLTVV.

J is TRBJ1-1 and V is TRBV6-5; the D gene is possibly TRBD1 (6 bases). The length of the CDR3 is 13 residues. The germline V and J ends were trimmed by 5 bases and 5 bases, with 12 bases remaining between them. Germline loops: CDR1 MNHEY, CDR2 SVGAGI. CDR3 coding DNA: TGTGCCAGCAGTCCGAGGGGGGGTACTGAAGCTTTCTTT. This translates into CASSPRGGTEAFF.

The gene calls are TRBV2 and TRBJ1-5; D remains ambiguous. Trimming pared 2 bases from V and 0 bases from J, leaving 5 bases between. Germline CDR1 and CDR2: SNHLY and FYNNEI. The CDR3 length is 14 residues. For the CDR3, the DNA is TGTGCCAGCAGTGAATCGAATAGCAATCAGCCCCAGCATTTT. Translated: CASSESNSNQPQHF.

The chain joins TRBV2 to TRBJ1-2, with a weak D call TRBD1 (6 bases). The CDR3 sequence is 11 residues long. Germline-derived CDR1 and CDR2 are SNHLY and FYNNEI. V gave up 6 bases and J gave up 8 bases, with 10 bases separating them. The DNA for the CDR3 is TGTGCCAGCAGACGACAGGTGGGCTACACCTTC. Translation: CASRRQVGYTF.